The following is a T cell receptor (beta chain) sequence with its context. Its antigen is as yet unknown. V dropped 6 bases and J dropped 3 bases, with 11 bases sitting between them. CDR1 is SQVTM and CDR2 is ANQGSEA in the germline V gene. CDR3 length: 12 residues. Data came from immunoSEQ multiplex PCR; TCRdb stores just in-frame clones and leaves some out. The sample yields about 110,000 clones, around 90% seen once. The data belong to a study of graft-versus-host responses after intestinal transplantation. Whole-study context: Multivisceral, liver-intestinal, or isolated intestinal transplants were received by the recipients. Anti-thymocyte globulin was used for induction in all recipients, who then took tacrolimus and steroids for approximately 3 years.

General study findings and limits: High graft-versus-host to host-versus-graft clonal ratios were found in allografts of patients who had graft-donor T cell macrochimerism. Detected in recipient marrow were GvH clones, some of which were first observed in ileum or blood.

This chain connects TRBV29-1 to TRBJ1-1; perhaps TRBD1 as D (5 bases). The clonotype originates from a human donor who was the organ donor for an intestinal transplant. The material sequenced was unstimulated CD4+ T cells sorted from spleen or lymph node cells, taken before transplant. DNA for the CDR3: TGCAGCGTCGCAGGGTGGGACACTGAAGCTTTCTTT. This gives the protein CSVAGWDTEAFF.